The rows below give T cell receptor beta chains drawn from one sample of a study of vaccination and CD4 T cells after COVID-19. One entry per CDR3 protein results from TCRdb running MiXCR on the PCR reads. Of approximately 5,000 distinct CDR3 sequences listed, about 37% were seen once; the top ten hold about 50%. The antigens for these receptors are not known. The sequencing input was CD4+ T cells from blood, cultured in vitro. These receptor sequences come from a human donor in good health. CDR3s include the opening cysteine and the closing phenylalanine or tryptophan. D genes are given only for firm matches. Part of the rows lack a size; the others show once, few, many or a class for expanded clones.

CDR3nt: TGTGCCAGCCGCTTTTCGACCCTTCTAGGTTCCTATAATTCACCCCTCCACTTT
CDR3aa: CASRFSTLLGSYNSPLHF
j_gene: TRBJ1-6
abundance: NA
d_gene: NA
v_gene: TRBV6-1

CDR3nt: TGTGCCAGTAGTATATCTGCCACGGGCAGCGCCTACACTGAAGCTTTCTTT
CDR3aa: CASSISATGSAYTEAFF
j_gene: TRBJ1-1
abundance: once
d_gene: NA
v_gene: TRBV19

CDR3nt: TGTGCCAGCAGTTCCGGACTAGCGGGCGGCACAGATACGCAGTATTTT
CDR3aa: CASSSGLAGGTDTQYF
j_gene: TRBJ2-3
abundance: few
d_gene: TRBD2
v_gene: TRBV6-5

CDR3nt: TGCAGTGCCCGGGGAGGGAACACTGAAGCTTTCTTT
CDR3aa: CSARGGNTEAFF
j_gene: TRBJ1-1
abundance: NA
d_gene: NA
v_gene: TRBV20-1

CDR3nt: TGTGCCAGCAGACGGACCTACGGGGCTTACGAGCAGTACTTC
CDR3aa: CASRRTYGAYEQYF
j_gene: TRBJ2-7
abundance: NA
d_gene: NA
v_gene: TRBV12-3/TRBV12-4

CDR3nt: TGCGCCAGCAAAGGCGGGGAGCAAGAGACCCAGTACTTC
CDR3aa: CASKGGEQETQYF
j_gene: TRBJ2-5
abundance: NA
d_gene: NA
v_gene: TRBV10-2

CDR3nt: TGTGCCAGCAGTTACTCCTTCGAAGTGGGGGAGCAGTACTTC
CDR3aa: CASSYSFEVGEQYF
j_gene: TRBJ2-7
abundance: NA
d_gene: NA
v_gene: TRBV6-5

CDR3nt: TGTGCCAGCATCGCCGGGACAGGGGTCAGAGAGCAGTACTTC
CDR3aa: CASIAGTGVREQYF
j_gene: TRBJ2-7
abundance: NA
d_gene: TRBD1
v_gene: TRBV2

CDR3nt: TGTGCCACCCTCGACAGGCTTAGCACAGATACGCAGTACTTT
CDR3aa: CATLDRLSTDTQYF
j_gene: TRBJ2-3
abundance: once
d_gene: NA
v_gene: TRBV19

CDR3nt: TGTGCCAGCAGATTGAGGACAGGTTTCACAGATACGCAGTATTTT
CDR3aa: CASRLRTGFTDTQYF
j_gene: TRBJ2-3
abundance: large
d_gene: NA
v_gene: TRBV21-1

CDR3nt: TGTGCCAGCACCTCCAGGGACTATGGCTACACCTTC
CDR3aa: CASTSRDYGYTF
j_gene: TRBJ1-2
abundance: NA
d_gene: NA
v_gene: TRBV6-1

CDR3nt: TGTGCCAGCAGCAAATGGGGGGGAGGGGACACTGAAGCTTTCTTT
CDR3aa: CASSKWGGGDTEAFF
j_gene: TRBJ1-1
abundance: few
d_gene: NA
v_gene: TRBV11-2